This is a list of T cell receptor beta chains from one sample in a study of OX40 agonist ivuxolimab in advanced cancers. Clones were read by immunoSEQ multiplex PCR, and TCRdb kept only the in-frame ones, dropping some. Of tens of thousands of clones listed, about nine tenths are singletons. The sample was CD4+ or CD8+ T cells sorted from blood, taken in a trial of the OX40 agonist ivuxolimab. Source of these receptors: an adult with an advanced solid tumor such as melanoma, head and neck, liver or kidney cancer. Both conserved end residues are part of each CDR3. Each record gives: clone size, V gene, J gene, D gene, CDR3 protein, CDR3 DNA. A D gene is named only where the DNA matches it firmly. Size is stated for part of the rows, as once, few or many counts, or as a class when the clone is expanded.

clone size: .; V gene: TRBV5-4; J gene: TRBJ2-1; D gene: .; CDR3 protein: CASRVLGFSNNEQFF; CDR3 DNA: TGTGCCAGCCGGGTATTGGGGTTTTCTAACAATGAGCAGTTCTTC
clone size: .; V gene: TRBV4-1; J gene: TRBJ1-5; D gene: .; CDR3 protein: CASSQDIGGTEQIEPQHF; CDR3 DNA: TGCGCCAGCAGCCAAGATATTGGGGGCACTGAACAAATCGAGCCCCAGCATTTT
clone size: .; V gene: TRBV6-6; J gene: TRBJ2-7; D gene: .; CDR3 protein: CASSYGLATTLYEQYF; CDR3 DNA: TGTGCCAGCAGTTATGGCCTAGCGACAACCCTCTACGAGCAGTACTTC
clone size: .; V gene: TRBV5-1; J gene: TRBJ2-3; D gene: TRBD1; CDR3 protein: CASSLTGGTGGTDTQYF; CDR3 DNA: TGCGCCAGCAGTTTAACCGGAGGGACAGGGGGCACAGATACGCAGTATTTT
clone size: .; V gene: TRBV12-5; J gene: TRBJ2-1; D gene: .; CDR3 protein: CASFRRRDGHNEQFF; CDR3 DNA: TGTGCTAGTTTTCGAAGACGGGACGGCCACAATGAGCAGTTCTTC
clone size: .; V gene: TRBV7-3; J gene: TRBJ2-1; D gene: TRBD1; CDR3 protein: CASSLTGTGRVNEQFF; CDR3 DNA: TGTGCCAGCAGCTTAACCGGGACAGGGAGGGTCAATGAGCAGTTCTTC
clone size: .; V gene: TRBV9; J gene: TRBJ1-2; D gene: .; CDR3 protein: CASSSFSGGYTF; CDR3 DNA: TGTGCCAGCAGCTCGTTTTCTGGAGGCTACACCTTC
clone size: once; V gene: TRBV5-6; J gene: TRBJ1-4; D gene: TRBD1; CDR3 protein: CASSFRQGGEKLFF; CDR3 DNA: TGTGCCAGCAGCTTCCGGCAGGGGGGGGAAAAACTGTTTTTT
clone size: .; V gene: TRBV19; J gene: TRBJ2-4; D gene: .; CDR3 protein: CASTPERWGDIQYF; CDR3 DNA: TGTGCCAGTACCCCTGAACGGTGGGGGGACATTCAGTACTTC
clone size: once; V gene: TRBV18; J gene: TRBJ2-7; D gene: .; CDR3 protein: CASSPTRPTYEQYF; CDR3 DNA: TGTGCCAGCTCCCCGACGCGACCAACCTACGAGCAGTACTTC
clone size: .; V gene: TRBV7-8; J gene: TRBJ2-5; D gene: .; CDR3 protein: CASSIRGQETQYF; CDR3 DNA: TGTGCCAGCAGCATTAGGGGACAAGAGACCCAGTACTTC
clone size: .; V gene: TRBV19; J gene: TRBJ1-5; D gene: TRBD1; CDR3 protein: CASMGGTGAVDSNQPQHF; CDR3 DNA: TGTGCCAGTATGGGGGGGACAGGGGCGGTTGACAGCAATCAGCCCCAGCATTTT
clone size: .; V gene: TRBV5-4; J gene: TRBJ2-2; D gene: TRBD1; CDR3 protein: CASSLPGQGNTGELFF; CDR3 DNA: TGTGCCAGCAGCTTACCGGGACAGGGTAACACCGGGGAGCTGTTTTTT
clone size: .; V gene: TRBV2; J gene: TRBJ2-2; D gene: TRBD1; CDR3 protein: CASSDRDRVETGELFF; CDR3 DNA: TGTGCCAGCAGTGACCGGGACAGGGTCGAGACCGGGGAGCTGTTTTTT
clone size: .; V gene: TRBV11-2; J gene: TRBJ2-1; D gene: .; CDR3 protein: CASTSFAFGEQFF; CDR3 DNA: TGTGCCAGCACCTCCTTCGCCTTCGGTGAGCAGTTCTTC
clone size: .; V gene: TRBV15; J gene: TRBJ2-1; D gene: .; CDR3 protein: CATSKFLEPYNEQFF; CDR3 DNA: TGTGCCACCAGCAAGTTCCTAGAGCCTTACAATGAGCAGTTCTTC
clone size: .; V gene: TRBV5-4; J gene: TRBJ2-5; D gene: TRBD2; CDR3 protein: CASSSKREFPQETQYF; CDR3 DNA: TGTGCCAGCAGCTCTAAGCGGGAGTTCCCCCAAGAGACCCAGTACTTC
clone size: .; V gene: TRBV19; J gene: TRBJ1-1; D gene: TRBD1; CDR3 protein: CATSPGQGVSTEAFF; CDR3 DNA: TGTGCCACCTCCCCCGGGCAGGGGGTGTCCACTGAAGCTTTCTTT
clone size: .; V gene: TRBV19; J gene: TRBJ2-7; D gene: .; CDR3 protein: CASSNRGEQYF; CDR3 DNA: TGTGCCAGTAGTAACAGAGGAGAGCAGTACTTC
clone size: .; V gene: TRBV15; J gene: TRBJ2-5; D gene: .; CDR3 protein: CATSRAGTQYF; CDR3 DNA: TGTGCCACCAGCAGAGCAGGGACCCAGTACTTC
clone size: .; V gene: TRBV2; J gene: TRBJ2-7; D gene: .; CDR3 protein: CASSERGFGSYEQYF; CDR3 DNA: TGTGCCAGCAGTGAACGGGGATTCGGCTCCTACGAGCAGTACTTC
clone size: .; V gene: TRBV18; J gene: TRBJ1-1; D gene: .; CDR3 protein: CASSPVEGPNTEAFF; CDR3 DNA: TGTGCCAGCTCACCAGTAGAGGGACCGAACACTGAAGCTTTCTTT
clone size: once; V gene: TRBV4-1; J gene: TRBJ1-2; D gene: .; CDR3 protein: CASSLTSRDNYGYTF; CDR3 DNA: TGCGCCAGCAGCCTAACCTCCCGGGACAACTATGGCTACACCTTC
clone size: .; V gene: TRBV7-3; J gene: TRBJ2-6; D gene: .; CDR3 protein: CASSLSTGANVLTF; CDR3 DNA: TGTGCCAGCAGCTTAAGTACCGGGGCCAACGTCCTGACTTTC
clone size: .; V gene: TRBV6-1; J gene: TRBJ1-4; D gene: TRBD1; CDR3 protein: CASTWTGEGEKLFF; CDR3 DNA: TGTGCCAGCACCTGGACAGGGGAAGGTGAAAAACTGTTTTTT
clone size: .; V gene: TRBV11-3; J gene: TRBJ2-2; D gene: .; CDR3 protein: CASSLAGGSDTGELFF; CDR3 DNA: TGTGCCAGCAGCTTAGCCGGTGGTAGCGACACCGGGGAGCTGTTTTTT
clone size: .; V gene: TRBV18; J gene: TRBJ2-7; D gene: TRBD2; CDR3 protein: CASSPPGLADTYEQYF; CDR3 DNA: TGTGCCAGCTCACCACCCGGACTAGCGGATACCTACGAGCAGTACTTC
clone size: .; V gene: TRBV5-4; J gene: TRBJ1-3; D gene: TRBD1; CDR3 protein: CASSLSVTGGYRSSGNTIYF; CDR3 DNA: TGTGCCAGCAGCTTGTCCGTGACAGGGGGCTACCGAAGCTCTGGAAACACCATATATTTT
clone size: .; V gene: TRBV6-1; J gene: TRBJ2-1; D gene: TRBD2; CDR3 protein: CASSEGLAGGEQFF; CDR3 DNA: TGTGCCAGCAGTGAAGGGTTGGCGGGGGGTGAGCAGTTCTTC